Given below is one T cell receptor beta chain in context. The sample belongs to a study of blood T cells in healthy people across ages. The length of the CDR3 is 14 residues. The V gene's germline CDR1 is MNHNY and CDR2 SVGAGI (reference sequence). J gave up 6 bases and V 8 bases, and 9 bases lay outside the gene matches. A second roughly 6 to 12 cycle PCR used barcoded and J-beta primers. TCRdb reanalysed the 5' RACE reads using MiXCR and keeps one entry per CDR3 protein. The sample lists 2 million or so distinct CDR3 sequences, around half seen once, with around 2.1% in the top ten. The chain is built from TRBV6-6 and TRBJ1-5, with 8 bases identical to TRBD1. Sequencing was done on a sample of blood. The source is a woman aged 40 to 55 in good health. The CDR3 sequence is CASAKDRDVQPQHF. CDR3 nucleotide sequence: TGTGCCAGCGCTAAGGACAGGGATGTTCAGCCCCAGCATTTT.